The entry below describes one T cell receptor beta chain. Its antigen is not known. Authors' methods: ImmunoSEQ output lacked quality scores and full-length reads, limiting matched filtering. Using immunoSEQ multiplex PCR, the repertoire was profiled, and TCRdb retains in-frame clones only, with some absent. V and J calls and clone size are given by that table; D and trimming were obtained from the DNA. The sample lists more than 500,000 clones; 90% to 95% were seen once. The CDR3 contains 16 residues. J lost 3 bases, V lost 8 bases, and 8 bases had no gene match. Germline V gives CDR1 MNHEY, CDR2 SMNVEV (reference sequence). The entry originates in a study of shared clonotypes between healthy human individuals. The study's findings and limits: Clonotypes not shared had lower generation probabilities than those common to all four donors.

It was CD45RO-negative cells, positively selected for CCR7, that made up naive CD8 cells, with terminally differentiated effector memory CD45RA+ cells excluded. Only Caucasian adults living in Nashville, Tennessee made up the donor group. This TCR was recovered from a woman in her 30s in good health. The V call is TRBV27, the J call TRBJ2-1, with 12 bases aligning to TRBD2. What was sequenced was naive CD8+ T cells sorted from blood. This CDR3 reads CASDLAGGPGYNEQFF. DNA of the CDR3: TGTGCCAGCGATCTAGCGGGAGGGCCGGGCTACAATGAGCAGTTCTTC.